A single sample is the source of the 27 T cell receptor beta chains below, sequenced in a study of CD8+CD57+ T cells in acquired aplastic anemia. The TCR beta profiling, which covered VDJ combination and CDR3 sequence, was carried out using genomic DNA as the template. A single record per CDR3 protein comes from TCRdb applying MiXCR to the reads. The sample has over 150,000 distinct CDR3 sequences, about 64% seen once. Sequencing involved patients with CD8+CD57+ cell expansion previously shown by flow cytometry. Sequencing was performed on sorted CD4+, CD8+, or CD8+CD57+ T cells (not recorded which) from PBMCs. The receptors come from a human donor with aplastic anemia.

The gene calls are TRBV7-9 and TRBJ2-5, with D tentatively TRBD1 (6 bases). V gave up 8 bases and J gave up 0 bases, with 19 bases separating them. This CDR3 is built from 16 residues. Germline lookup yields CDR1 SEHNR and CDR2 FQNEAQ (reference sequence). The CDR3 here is CASLPRGGTYQETQYF. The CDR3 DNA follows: TGTGCCAGCCTCCCTAGAGGGGGAACATACCAAGAGACCCAGTACTTC. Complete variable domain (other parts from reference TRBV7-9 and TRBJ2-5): DTGVSQNPRHKITKRGQNVTFRCDPISEHNRLYWYRQTLGQGPEFLTYFQNEAQLEKSRLLSDRFSAERPKGSFSTLEIQRTEQGDSAMYLCASLPRGGTYQETQYFGPGTRLLVL.

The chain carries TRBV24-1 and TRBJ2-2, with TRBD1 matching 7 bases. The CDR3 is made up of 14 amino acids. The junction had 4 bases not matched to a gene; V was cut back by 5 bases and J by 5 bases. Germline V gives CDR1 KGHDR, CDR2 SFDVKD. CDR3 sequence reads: CATSVAGGTGELFF. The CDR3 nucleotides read TGTGCCACCAGTGTTGCAGGGGGTACCGGGGAGCTGTTTTTT.

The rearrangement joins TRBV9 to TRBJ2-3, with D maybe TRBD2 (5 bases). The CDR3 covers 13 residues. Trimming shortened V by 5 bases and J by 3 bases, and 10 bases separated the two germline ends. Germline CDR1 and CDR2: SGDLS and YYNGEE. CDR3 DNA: TGTGCCAGCAGAGGAGAGGGAACAGATACGCAGTATTTT. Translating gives CASRGEGTDTQYF.

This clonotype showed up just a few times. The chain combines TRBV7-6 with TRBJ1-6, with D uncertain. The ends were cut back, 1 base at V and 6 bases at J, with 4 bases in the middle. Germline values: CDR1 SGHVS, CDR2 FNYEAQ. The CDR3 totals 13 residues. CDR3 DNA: TGTGCCAGCAGCTTAGAGCTTAATTCACCCCTCCACTTT. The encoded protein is CASSLELNSPLHF.

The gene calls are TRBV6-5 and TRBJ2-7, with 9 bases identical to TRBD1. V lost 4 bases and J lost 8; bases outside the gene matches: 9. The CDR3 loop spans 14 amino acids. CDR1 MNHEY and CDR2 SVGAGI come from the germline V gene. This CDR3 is CASSSGTGLTKQYF. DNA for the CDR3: TGTGCCAGCAGTTCCGGGACAGGGCTAACCAAGCAGTACTTC.

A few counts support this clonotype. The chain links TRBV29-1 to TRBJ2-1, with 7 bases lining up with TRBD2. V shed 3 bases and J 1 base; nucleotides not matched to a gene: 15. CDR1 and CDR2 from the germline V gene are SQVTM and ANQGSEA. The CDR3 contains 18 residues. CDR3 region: CSVDGGESGMVSYNEQFF. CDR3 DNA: TGCAGCGTTGACGGTGGGGAGAGCGGGATGGTATCCTACAATGAGCAGTTCTTC.

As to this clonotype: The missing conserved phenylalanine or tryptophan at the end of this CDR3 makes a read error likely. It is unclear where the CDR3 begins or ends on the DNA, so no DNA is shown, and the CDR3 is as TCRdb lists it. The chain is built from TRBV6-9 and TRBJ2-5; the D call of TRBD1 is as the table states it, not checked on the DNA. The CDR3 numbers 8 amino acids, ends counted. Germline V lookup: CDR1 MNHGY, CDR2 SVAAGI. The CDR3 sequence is CATGTAAL.

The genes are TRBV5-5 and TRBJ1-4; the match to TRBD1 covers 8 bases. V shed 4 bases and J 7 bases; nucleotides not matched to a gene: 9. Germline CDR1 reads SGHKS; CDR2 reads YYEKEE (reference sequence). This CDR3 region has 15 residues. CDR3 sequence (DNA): TGTGCCAGCAGCCAAACGGACAGGGTTCCTGAAAAACTGTTTTTT. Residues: CASSQTDRVPEKLFF.

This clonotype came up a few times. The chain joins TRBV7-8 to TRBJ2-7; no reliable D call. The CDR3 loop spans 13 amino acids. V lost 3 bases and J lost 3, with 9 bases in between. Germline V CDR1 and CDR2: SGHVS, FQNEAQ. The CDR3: CASSFRSDYEQYF. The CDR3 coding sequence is TGTGCCAGCAGCTTTAGGTCCGACTACGAGCAGTACTTC.

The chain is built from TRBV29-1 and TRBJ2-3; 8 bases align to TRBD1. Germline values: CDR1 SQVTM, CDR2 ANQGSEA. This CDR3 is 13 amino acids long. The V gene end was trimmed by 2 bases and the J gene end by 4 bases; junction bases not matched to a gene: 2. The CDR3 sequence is CSVEQGASDTQYF. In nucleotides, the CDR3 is TGCAGCGTTGAACAGGGGGCGTCAGATACGCAGTATTTT.

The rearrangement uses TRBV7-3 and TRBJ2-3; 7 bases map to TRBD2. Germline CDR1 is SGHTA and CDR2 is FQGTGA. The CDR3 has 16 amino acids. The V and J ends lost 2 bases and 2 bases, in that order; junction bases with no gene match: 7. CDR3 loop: CASSLGEGRFTDTQYF. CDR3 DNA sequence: TGTGCCAGCAGCTTAGGGGAGGGTCGTTTCACAGATACGCAGTATTTT.

The CDR3 DNA follows: TGCGCCACCACATTGGTCCTAAGGGGCACAGATACGCAGTATTTT. Protein: CATTLVLRGTDTQYF. This rearrangement joins TRBV10-2 to TRBJ2-3; D gene uncertain. Between the trimmed V and J ends, which lost 10 bases and 1 base, there was a span of 18 bases. Germline V gives CDR1 WSHSY, CDR2 SAAADI. The CDR3 is 15 amino acids.

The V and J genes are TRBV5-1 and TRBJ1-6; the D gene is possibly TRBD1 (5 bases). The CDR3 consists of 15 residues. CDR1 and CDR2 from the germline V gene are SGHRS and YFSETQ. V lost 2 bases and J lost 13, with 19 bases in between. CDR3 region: CASSFSGTEVGPLHF. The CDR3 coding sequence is TGCGCCAGCAGCTTTTCAGGGACCGAGGTGGGGCCCCTCCACTTT.

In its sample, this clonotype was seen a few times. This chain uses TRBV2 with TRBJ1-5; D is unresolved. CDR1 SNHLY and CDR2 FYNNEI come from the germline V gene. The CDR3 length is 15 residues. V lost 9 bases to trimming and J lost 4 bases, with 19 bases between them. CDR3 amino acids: CASNGPTNENQPQHF. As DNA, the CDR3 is TGTGCCAGTAATGGTCCGACGAACGAAAATCAGCCCCAGCATTTT.

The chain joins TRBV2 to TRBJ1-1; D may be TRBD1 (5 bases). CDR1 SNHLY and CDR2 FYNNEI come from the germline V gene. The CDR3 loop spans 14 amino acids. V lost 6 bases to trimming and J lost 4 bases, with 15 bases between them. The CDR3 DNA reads TGTGCCAGCAGCTTACAGGCCTGGGGCACTGAAGCTTTCTTT. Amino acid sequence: CASSLQAWGTEAFF.

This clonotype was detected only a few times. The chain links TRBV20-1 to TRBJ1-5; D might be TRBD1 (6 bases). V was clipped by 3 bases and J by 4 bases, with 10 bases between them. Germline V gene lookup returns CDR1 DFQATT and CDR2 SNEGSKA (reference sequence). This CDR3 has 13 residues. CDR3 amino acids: CSASWGRNQPQHF. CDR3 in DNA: TGCAGTGCTAGCTGGGGGCGGAATCAGCCCCAGCATTTT.

This chain's CDR3 is CASRPGPSYGYTF. For the CDR3, the DNA is TGTGCCAGCAGGCCGGGACCAAGCTATGGCTACACCTTC. The chain recombines TRBV6-4 with TRBJ1-2; possible D gene TRBD1, 5 bases. Germline assignment: CDR1 MRHNA and CDR2 SNTAGT. The germline V and J ends were trimmed by 6 bases and 4 bases, with 12 bases remaining between them. The CDR3 covers 13 residues.

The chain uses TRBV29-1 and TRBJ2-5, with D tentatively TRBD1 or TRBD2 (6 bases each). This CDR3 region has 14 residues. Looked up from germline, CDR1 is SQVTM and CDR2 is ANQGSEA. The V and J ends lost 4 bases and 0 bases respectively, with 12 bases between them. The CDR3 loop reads CSVVGGLYQETQYF. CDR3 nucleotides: TGCAGCGTTGTAGGGGGGTTGTACCAAGAGACCCAGTACTTC.

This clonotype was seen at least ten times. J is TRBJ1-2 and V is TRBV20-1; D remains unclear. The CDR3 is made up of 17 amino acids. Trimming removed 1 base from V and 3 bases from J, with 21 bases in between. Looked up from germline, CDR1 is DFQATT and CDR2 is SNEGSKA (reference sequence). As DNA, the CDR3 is TGCAGTGCTAGAGTTACGCCGATAGTTACCACTTACTATGGCTACACCTTC. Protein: CSARVTPIVTTYYGYTF.

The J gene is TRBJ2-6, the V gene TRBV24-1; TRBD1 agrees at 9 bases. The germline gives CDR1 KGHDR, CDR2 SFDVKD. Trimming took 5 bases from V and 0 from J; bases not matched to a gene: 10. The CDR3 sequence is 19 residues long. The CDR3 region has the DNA TGTGCCACCAGTGCCCTCCGCGACAGGGGGAGCTCTGGGGCCAACGTCCTGACTTTC. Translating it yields CATSALRDRGSSGANVLTF.

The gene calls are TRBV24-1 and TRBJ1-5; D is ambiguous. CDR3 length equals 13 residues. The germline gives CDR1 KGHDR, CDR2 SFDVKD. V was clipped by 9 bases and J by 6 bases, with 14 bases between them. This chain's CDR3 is CATGSDQGQPQHF. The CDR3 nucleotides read TGTGCCACCGGGTCGGATCAAGGTCAGCCCCAGCATTTT.

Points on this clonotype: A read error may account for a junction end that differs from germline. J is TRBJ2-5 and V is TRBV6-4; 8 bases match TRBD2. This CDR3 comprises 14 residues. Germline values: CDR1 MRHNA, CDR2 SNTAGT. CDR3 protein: CASSGGLDSETRYF. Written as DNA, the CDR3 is TGTGCCAGCAGCGGGGGACTAGATTCAGAGACCCGGTACTTC.

In nucleotides, the CDR3 is TGTGCCAGTAGCATATCCTCGCGGTTTCAAGAGACCCAGTACTTC. Translating gives CASSISSRFQETQYF. The J gene is TRBJ2-5, the V gene TRBV19; no firm D call. Trimming pared 6 bases from V and 2 bases from J, leaving 16 bases between. The germline gives CDR1 LNHDA, CDR2 SQIVND (reference sequence). The CDR3 is made up of 15 amino acids.

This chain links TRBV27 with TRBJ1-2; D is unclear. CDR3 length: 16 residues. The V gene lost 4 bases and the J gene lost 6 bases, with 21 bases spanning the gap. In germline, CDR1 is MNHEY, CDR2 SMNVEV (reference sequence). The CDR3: CASSSKPPTGRNGYTF. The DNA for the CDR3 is TGTGCCAGCAGTTCCAAACCACCGACTGGACGGAATGGCTACACCTTC.

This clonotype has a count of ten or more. CDR3 residues: CASSVVGATNEKLFF. The CDR3 DNA is TGTGCCAGCAGCGTAGTCGGGGCAACTAATGAAAAACTGTTTTTT. The V and J genes are TRBV9 and TRBJ1-4; no reliable D call. Trimming took off 0 bases at V and 0 bases at J, with 6 bases between the two ends. CDR1 is SGDLS, CDR2 YYNGEE, per germline. The CDR3 has 15 residues.

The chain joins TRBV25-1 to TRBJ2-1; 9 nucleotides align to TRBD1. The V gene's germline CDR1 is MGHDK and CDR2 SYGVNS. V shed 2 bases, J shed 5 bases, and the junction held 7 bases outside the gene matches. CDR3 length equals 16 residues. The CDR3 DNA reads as TGTGCCAGCAGTGAACCCGGGACAGGGATTGACAATGAGCAGTTCTTC. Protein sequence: CASSEPGTGIDNEQFF.

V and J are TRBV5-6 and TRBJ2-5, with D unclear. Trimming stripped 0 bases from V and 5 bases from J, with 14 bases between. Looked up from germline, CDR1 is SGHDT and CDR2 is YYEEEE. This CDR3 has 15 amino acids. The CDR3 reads CASSLAGATGETQYF. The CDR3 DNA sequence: TGTGCCAGCAGCTTGGCGGGTGCAACCGGGGAGACCCAGTACTTC. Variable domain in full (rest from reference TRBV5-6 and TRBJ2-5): DAGVTQSPTHLIKTRGQQVTLRCSPKSGHDTVSWYQQALGQGPQFIFQYYEEEERQRGNFPDRFSGHQFPNYSSELNVNALLLGDSALYLCASSLAGATGETQYFGPGTRLLVL.